This T cell receptor beta chain was sequenced for a study of response to subunit inactivated influenza vaccine. TCRdb ran MiXCR on the RT-PCR reads and lists one entry per CDR3 protein. The table lists over 400,000 distinct CDR3 sequences, approximately 9.9% of them singletons. Germline-derived CDR1 and CDR2 are SGHTA and FQGNSA. Germline trimming cut 0 bases from V and 3 bases from J; bases unmatched to any gene: 9. CDR3 size: 18 residues. The rearrangement joins TRBV7-2 to TRBJ2-1; 9 bases match TRBD2. Material: PBMCs from blood, obtained 35 to 45 days after vaccination. The source is a middle-aged man who received an inactivated influenza vaccine. CDR3 sequence reads: CASSLAISGGLIYNEQFF. The CDR3 DNA is TGTGCCAGCAGCTTAGCTATTAGCGGGGGCCTAATCTACAATGAGCAGTTCTTC.